Listed here are 5 T cell receptor beta chains from one sample, sequenced in a study of blood T cell repertoires in COVID-19. Data came from immunoSEQ multiplex PCR; TCRdb stores just in-frame clones and leaves some out. The sample includes roughly 310,000 clones, around 89% of them seen just once. Sequenced input: PBMCs or T cells enriched from blood (not recorded which). The receptors here all came from a woman in her thirties or forties who had recovered from COVID-19.

This clone was detected only a few times. Relative to the germline gene, one junction end is altered; a read error may explain this. This chain connects TRBV6-5 to TRBJ1-5; D perhaps matches TRBD1 (5 bases). CDR1 is MNHEY, CDR2 SVGAGI, per germline. This CDR3 comprises 14 residues. The CDR3 DNA follows: TGTGCCAGCAGCCCCGGGGGTAGCGATCAGCCCCAGCATTTT. It specifies CASSPGGSDQPQHF.

The rearrangement joins TRBV7-9 to TRBJ2-7; 10 bases match TRBD2. Germline values: CDR1 SEHNR, CDR2 FQNEAQ (reference sequence). The CDR3 runs 14 residues. Germline trimming cut 5 bases from V and 3 bases from J; bases unmatched to any gene: 4. The CDR3 loop is CASSKLAGYYEQYF. The CDR3 coding sequence is TGTGCCAGCAGCAAACTAGCGGGGTACTACGAGCAGTACTTC.

The chain is built from TRBV12-5 and TRBJ2-3; the match to TRBD2 covers 8 bases. The germline gives CDR1 LGHNT, CDR2 FRNRAP. This CDR3 comprises 15 residues. Unmatched junction bases numbered 1, after V lost 1 base and J lost 1 base. CDR3: CASGLAGGGTDTQYF. The CDR3, as DNA: TGTGCTAGTGGTTTGGCGGGAGGGGGCACAGATACGCAGTATTTT.

The rearrangement uses TRBV9 and TRBJ2-7; tentatively, D is TRBD1 (6 bases). Trimming left V 0 bases short and J 3 bases short, with 10 bases between. Germline CDR1 is SGDLS and CDR2 is YYNGEE. The CDR3 is 14 amino acids. The CDR3 here is CASSVAGDLYEQYF. CDR3 in DNA: TGTGCCAGCAGCGTAGCAGGGGATCTCTACGAGCAGTACTTC.

The chain joins TRBV4-3 to TRBJ2-3; TRBD2 might be the D (5 bases). Trimming removed 0 bases from V and 5 bases from J, with 9 bases in between. CDR3 length: 14 residues. Germline V gene lookup returns CDR1 LGHNA and CDR2 YSLEER. CDR3 loop: CASSQESGEDTQYF. CDR3 DNA sequence: TGCGCCAGCAGCCAAGAGTCCGGGGAAGATACGCAGTATTTT.